This paragraph covers one T cell receptor (beta chain) sequence. Its binding antigen is unknown. No much larger clone exists at a distance of one base, and base qualities are not known. The data are from a study of OX40 agonist ivuxolimab in advanced cancers. Turning to the overall study: Ivuxolimab, which targeted the costimulatory receptor OX40 (CD134), was an agonistic, fully human IgG2 monoclonal antibody. Intravenous ivuxolimab was administered to patients every 2 weeks at six dose levels: 0.01, 0.1, 0.3, 1.5, 3 and 10 mg/kg. Of the roughly 50 dose-escalation patients, hepatocellular carcinoma was present in around 20, melanoma in around 15, renal cell carcinoma in 9 and head and neck cancer in 9. The dose-escalation cohort was about 83% male with a mean age of around 64 years, ranging from roughly 23 to 80. Patients were allowed to have had prior anti-PD-1, anti-PD-L1 or anti-CTLA-4 therapy, and 40% of the dose-escalation patients had been treated with checkpoint inhibitors. Partial responses occurred in three dose-escalation patients, of whom one had hepatocellular carcinoma and two had cutaneous melanoma. Peripheral TCRbeta sequencing aimed to test whether ivuxolimab altered TCR sequence diversity and caused clonal T-cell expansion. The paper covers the monotherapy dose-escalation part of the phase I ivuxolimab trial, which included N of about 50 patients. Study-level results and caveats: In partial responders in the 0.1-3.0 mg/kg groups, normalized peripheral clonal expansion was found to be among the lowest, especially among CD8+ T cells. At doses from 0.1 to 3.0 mg/kg, clonal expansion was seen in both CD4+ and CD8+ blood T cells between baseline and week 6. On average, CD8+ T cells showed more expanded clones than CD4+ T cells after ivuxolimab. Low levels of normalized T-cell clonal expansion were also seen in some patients who did not respond. Antigen specificity was not determined for the clonally expanded peripheral T cells.

Trimming removed 4 bases from V and 8 bases from J, leaving 18 bases between the germline ends. Reading from cysteine to phenylalanine, the CDR3 counts 15 amino acids. Only the CDR3 part of the read is kept: 45 bases, read in frame from the first base. From the germline V gene (reference sequence), CDR1 is GTSNPN and CDR2 is SVGIG. Patients with autoimmune disease history or receiving systemic immunosuppression were excluded from the trial. Peripheral blood for TCR sequencing was collected from all dose cohorts at baseline, on cycle 4 day 1, and on cycle 7 day 1. The samples were drawn from a first-in-human, open-label, multicenter phase I dose-escalation trial of ivuxolimab. Adults with locally advanced or metastatic head and neck squamous cell, hepatocellular, melanoma or renal cell carcinoma were enrolled in the trial. Before TCR sequencing, CD4+ T cells and CD8+ T cells were sorted from peripheral blood as separate populations.

Genomic DNA was isolated from the sorted cells so that the TCRbeta CDR3 region could be sequenced. The immunoSEQ Assay was used to sequence the TCRbeta CDR3 regions. Not all clones reach the TCRdb copy of this immuneACCESS table, which keeps in-frame sequences only. Checked studies attribute under half of the gap to unresolved V genes and leave the rest unexplained. A total of about 100,000 clones appear in this sample, around nine tenths of them only once. The ten largest clones capture 0.16% of the sample. Sequences were derived from CD4+ or CD8+ T cells sorted from blood, sampled in a trial of the OX40 agonist ivuxolimab. The chain was built from TRBV30 and TRBJ1-6, and the D gene may be TRBD1, 5 bases matching. The sequence derives from an adult with an advanced solid tumor such as melanoma, head and neck, liver or kidney cancer. The sequenced DNA is TGTGCCTGGAAAAGGCGACAACCAGGGTATTCACCCCTCCACTTT. It translates as CAWKRRQPGYSPLHF.